One T cell receptor (beta chain) is described in this entry. Its antigen is undetermined. This entry is derived from a study of early T cells in non-severe SARS-CoV-2 infection. Across the study: Sequenced material consisted of bulk RNA (from unsorted whole blood), and chains were unpaired.

Notes on the study in general: The matching step, a VDJdb search, favored anti-spike CD8 responses and missed private and CD4 specificities.

The TCR library protocol was used to attach unique molecular identifiers. These identifiers were attached to individual cDNA molecules. In TCRdb, the 5' RACE reads were re-called with MiXCR into one record per CDR3 protein. The repertoire consists of under 95,000 distinct CDR3 sequences, with about 12% occurring once and the leading ten covering around 3.6%. Sequenced input: whole blood. The receptor was isolated from an adult who was a healthcare worker with PCR-confirmed SARS-CoV-2 infection or an uninfected control (not recorded which).

The CDR3: CASSPSGSYEQYF. CDR3 bases: TGTGCCAGCAGCCCCTCGGGGTCCTACGAGCAGTACTTC. The V call is TRBV9, the J call TRBJ2-7, with D tentatively TRBD2 (5 bases). The germline CDR1 and CDR2 sequences are SGDLS and YYNGEE. CDR3 length: 13 residues. V was cut by 4 bases and J by 1 base, with 9 bases left in between. The entire variable domain, with the rest obtained from reference TRBV9 and TRBJ2-7, is as follows: DSGVTQTPKHLITATGQRVTLRCSPRSGDLSVYWYQQSLDQGLQFLIQYYNGEERAKGNILERFSAQQFPDLHSELNLSSLELGDSALYFCASSPSGSYEQYFGPGTRLTVT.